The subject of this entry is one T cell receptor (beta chain). Antigen: not known. This record comes from a study of cytomegalovirus exposure and HLA in healthy donors. Broader study findings: Reportedly, cytomegalovirus status was diagnosed with high sensitivity and specificity. The study listed roughly 150 cytomegalovirus-associated TCR beta chains. Presence/absence analyses treated sequencing depth as roughly uniform across donors.

Amplification used 60 Vbeta primers and 13 Jbeta primers. Sequencing was performed with immunoSEQ multiplex PCR; in TCRdb, only in-frame clones are kept and a portion is missing. The sample includes about 140,000 clones, more than 60% of them seen just once. V lost 3 bases to trimming and J lost 1 base, with 7 bases between them. Germline-derived CDR1 and CDR2 are SGHTA and FQGTGA. The CDR3 is 14 residues long. The chain links TRBV7-3 to TRBJ2-1; D uncertain. Material for sequencing was PBMCs. The TCR comes from a woman aged 55-70 years in good health and CMV-seronegative. This chain's CDR3 is CASSFGASYNEQFF. Here the CDR3 DNA reads TGTGCCAGCAGCTTCGGAGCTTCCTACAATGAGCAGTTCTTC.